The rows below give T cell receptor beta chains drawn from one sample of a study of cytomegalovirus exposure and HLA in healthy donors. Data came from immunoSEQ multiplex PCR; TCRdb stores just in-frame clones and leaves some out. The data show about 160,000 clones, 70% to 80% seen once. Sequencing input: PBMCs. These receptors were collected from a man in his forties in good health and CMV-seronegative. Both conserved end residues are part of each CDR3. D genes are given only for firm matches. Size is omitted from some rows. Given values are once, few, many or a class for expanded clones.

CDR3 length	clone size	V gene	J gene	D gene	CDR3 DNA	CDR3 protein
16	.	TRBV11-2	TRBJ2-7	.	TGTGCCAGCAGCTCCCATACTAGGGGGGGGTCCTACGAGCAGTACTTC	CASSSHTRGGSYEQYF
14	.	TRBV30	TRBJ1-1	TRBD1	TGTGCCTGGAGTATTGGACAGGGGAGTACTGAAGCTTTCTTT	CAWSIGQGSTEAFF
18	.	TRBV6-1	TRBJ2-1	TRBD2	TGTGCCAGCAGTGTCGGGGTCCGGCTAGCGGGGGGGCTGTATGAGCAGTTCTTC	CASSVGVRLAGGLYEQFF
14	.	TRBV7-9	TRBJ2-7	TRBD1	TGTTCCAGCAGTTCGACAGGGGGACAGTACGAGCAGTACTTC	CSSSSTGGQYEQYF
13	.	TRBV7-6	TRBJ2-1	.	TGTGCCAGCACCTCCGACAGACTCGGTGAGCAGTTCTTC	CASTSDRLGEQFF
15	.	TRBV27	TRBJ2-1	.	TGTGCCAGCAGTTTAGCGGGGCCCTCCTACAATGAGCAGTTCTTC	CASSLAGPSYNEQFF
16	.	TRBV13	TRBJ1-2	.	TGTGCCAGCAGCTTAGAGCGTCGGGCAGGGGCCTATGGCTACACCTTC	CASSLERRAGAYGYTF
18	.	TRBV6-1	TRBJ2-2	TRBD2	TGTGCCAGCAGTGGAACCGGGACTAGCGGGGGGAGGTCCGGGGAGCTGTTTTTT	CASSGTGTSGGRSGELFF
14	once	TRBV28	TRBJ1-1	.	TGTGCCAGCAGTTTACGGGGGTTCAACACTGAAGCTTTCTTT	CASSLRGFNTEAFF
18	.	TRBV15	TRBJ2-3	TRBD2	TGTGCCACCAGCCGCCCCGGACTAGCGGGGTTAAGGTCCGATACGCAGTATTTT	CATSRPGLAGLRSDTQYF
12	.	TRBV14	TRBJ1-5	.	TGTGCCAGCAGCCAACAGGGACAGCCCCAGCATTTT	CASSQQGQPQHF
15	.	TRBV7-2	TRBJ2-7	TRBD1	TGTGCCAGCAGCGCGCGGACAGGGGGCGCGTACGAGCAGTACTTC	CASSARTGGAYEQYF
13	.	TRBV12-5	TRBJ2-1	TRBD2	TGTGCTAGTGGTTTGGCTCTCGGGGGGGAGCAGTTCTTC	CASGLALGGEQFF
15	.	TRBV7-3	TRBJ1-2	.	TGTGCCAGCAGCTTAATTCCTGGCAGGGAAGATGGCTACACCTTC	CASSLIPGREDGYTF
15	.	TRBV10-1	TRBJ2-2	TRBD2	TGCGCCAGCAGTGAACAGCGGGGAAACACCGGGGAGCTGTTTTTT	CASSEQRGNTGELFF
14	.	TRBV5-1	TRBJ2-7	.	TGCGCCAGCAGCCCCACCGGGGAGCTGGGCGAGCAGTACTTC	CASSPTGELGEQYF
17	.	TRBV4-1	TRBJ1-5	TRBD1	TGCGCCAGCAGCCTACTCCCGGGGAACAGGGGGGTTCAGCCCCAGCATTTT	CASSLLPGNRGVQPQHF
13	.	TRBV6-1	TRBJ1-5	TRBD1	TGTGCCAGCACCGGACAGGAAAATCAGCCCCAGCATTTT	CASTGQENQPQHF
17	.	TRBV5-1	TRBJ2-3	.	TGCGCCAGCAGCTTGTGGGGCCGGGCGGGGCCGGGTGATACGCAGTATTTT	CASSLWGRAGPGDTQYF
18	.	TRBV5-1	TRBJ2-5	TRBD2	TGCGCCAGCAGCTCGGGACTAGCGGGGGGCCGGTACCAAGAGACCCAGTACTTC	CASSSGLAGGRYQETQYF
13	.	TRBV2	TRBJ2-1	TRBD2	TGTGCCAGCAACGGACTAGCCTTCAATGAGCAGTTCTTC	CASNGLAFNEQFF
14	.	TRBV18	TRBJ2-4	.	TGTGCCAGCTCACCACCTACAGGGCGCCCCATTCAGTACTTC	CASSPPTGRPIQYF
14	.	TRBV7-2	TRBJ1-1	TRBD1	TGTGCCAGCAGCACCCGGGACAGGGTCACTGAAGCTTTCTTT	CASSTRDRVTEAFF
14	.	TRBV7-2	TRBJ1-5	TRBD1	TGTGCCAGCAGCCACCCAGGGGGGAATCAGCCCCAGCATTTT	CASSHPGGNQPQHF
15	.	TRBV5-1	TRBJ1-2	TRBD1	TGCGCCAGCAGCTTGGGGACAGGGGTTTCCTATGGCTACACCTTC	CASSLGTGVSYGYTF
14	.	TRBV12-5	TRBJ2-1	TRBD1	TGTGCTAGTGGAATGACTGGGACAGTCAATGAGCAGTTCTTC	CASGMTGTVNEQFF
15	.	TRBV7-9	TRBJ1-5	.	TGTTCCAGCAGTGGAGACAGCAATAGCAATCAGCCCCAGCATTTT	CSSSGDSNSNQPQHF
16	.	TRBV18	TRBJ2-6	.	TGTGCCAGCTCCCCAGGACAGTCTCTGAGGGCCAACGTCCTGACTTTC	CASSPGQSLRANVLTF
17	.	TRBV27	TRBJ1-5	TRBD1	TGTGCCAGCAGTGACACCGGGACAGGGGCTCGTAATCAGCCCCAGCATTTT	CASSDTGTGARNQPQHF
14	.	TRBV7-2	TRBJ2-3	.	TGTGCCAGCAGCTTAGGGGCCCGCACAGATACGCAGTATTTT	CASSLGARTDTQYF
14	.	TRBV27	TRBJ2-7	.	TGTGCCAGGGACAGCCGAAATACCAGATACGAGCAGTACTTC	CARDSRNTRYEQYF
13	.	TRBV15	TRBJ2-4	.	TGTGCCACCAGCGGAACAGGTGAAAACATTCAGTACTTC	CATSGTGENIQYF
14	.	TRBV19	TRBJ1-2	TRBD1	TGTGCCAGTAGCCAGACAGGGGGCGCACATGGCTACACCTTC	CASSQTGGAHGYTF
16	.	TRBV14	TRBJ1-6	.	TGTGCCAGCAGCCAACGCATTAACAGCGGAAATTTACCCCTCCACTTT	CASSQRINSGNLPLHF
13	.	TRBV9	TRBJ2-7	TRBD1	TGTGCCAGCAGCGGACAGGGGGCCAACGAGCAGTACTTC	CASSGQGANEQYF
13	.	TRBV30	TRBJ1-1	.	TGTGCCTGGATTCCTTCTCCGAACACTGAAGCTTTCTTT	CAWIPSPNTEAFF
11	.	TRBV30	TRBJ2-1	.	TGTGCCTGGAGTTACGGTTGGGAGCAGTTCTTC	CAWSYGWEQFF
14	.	TRBV7-6	TRBJ2-7	.	TGTGCCAGCAGCTTCGGTCAGGGGCTTCCCGAGCAGTACTTC	CASSFGQGLPEQYF
13	few	TRBV6-1	TRBJ2-7	TRBD2	TGTGCCAGCAGTGGACTAGCGGCCTACGAGCAGTACTTC	CASSGLAAYEQYF
17	.	TRBV19	TRBJ1-2	TRBD1	TGTGCCAGTAGTGACGATTATCCCCCGGGACAGACCTATGGCTACACCTTC	CASSDDYPPGQTYGYTF
13	.	TRBV7-2	TRBJ2-5	TRBD2	TGTGCCAGCAGGAGACTAGCCCAAGAGACCCAGTACTTC	CASRRLAQETQYF
14	.	TRBV6-5	TRBJ1-5	.	TGTGCCAGCAGTCACGGGAATAGCAATCAGCCCCAGCATTTT	CASSHGNSNQPQHF
15	.	TRBV19	TRBJ1-2	.	TGTGCCAGTAGCAAGGGGGGTTTGGGGGGGATTGGCTACACCTTC	CASSKGGLGGIGYTF
19	few	TRBV4-1	TRBJ2-7	TRBD1	TGCGCCAGCAGCCAAGGGGGGCTCTTACCCGGACAGGCGCGCGGGGAGCAGTACTTC	CASSQGGLLPGQARGEQYF
17	.	TRBV5-4	TRBJ2-4	.	TGTGCCAGCAGCGGCGAACTTGCAGGGGTAGCCAAAAACATTCAGTACTTC	CASSGELAGVAKNIQYF
19	once	TRBV9	TRBJ2-3	TRBD1	TGTGCCAGCAGCCTGGCGGGACAGGGGATTCTCTACCGCACAGATACGCAGTATTTT	CASSLAGQGILYRTDTQYF
14	.	TRBV5-1	TRBJ1-2	TRBD1	TGCGCCAGCAGCTTTGGACAGGGAGGGTATGGCTACACCTTC	CASSFGQGGYGYTF
15	.	TRBV19	TRBJ2-3	TRBD2	TGTGCCAGTAGAAGACGGGGGGTCCACACAGATACGCAGTATTTT	CASRRRGVHTDTQYF
14	.	TRBV21-1	TRBJ2-1	.	TGTGCCAGCAAGGGACAGGAGACCTACAATGAGCAGTTCTTC	CASKGQETYNEQFF
17	few	TRBV27	TRBJ1-1	.	TGTGCCAGCAGTGTTAGGGTTGGTGGCGGGATTGGCACTGAAGCTTTCTTT	CASSVRVGGGIGTEAFF
13	.	TRBV6-5	TRBJ1-5	TRBD1	TGTGCCAGCACCGCAGGGGGAGGTCAGCCCCAGCATTTT	CASTAGGGQPQHF
14	.	TRBV5-1	TRBJ2-7	.	TGCGCCAGCAGCTCGCAAGGGGCAGGGTACGAGCAGTACTTC	CASSSQGAGYEQYF
18	.	TRBV5-1	TRBJ2-6	.	TGCGCCAGCAGCTCAACCGGGACACTAGGCTCCGGGGCCAACGTCCTGACTTTC	CASSSTGTLGSGANVLTF